This T cell receptor beta chain stems from a study of neurological immune-mediated disorders. There are a few counts of this clonotype. Its antigen remains unknown. The making of cDNA relied on 5'RACE with 10-nucleotide random UMIs. Sequencing runs each yielded over 190 million TCR-beta sequences from 15-18 subjects. TCRdb processed the 5' RACE reads anew with MiXCR; each CDR3 protein has one entry. The profile shows fewer than 110,000 distinct CDR3 sequences, approximately 11% of them singletons. Broader study findings: Among expanded clones, no CDR3 amino acid sequences were shared across subjects, a pattern suggesting private repertoires in all groups.

Time point of the sample: longitudinal time-point 3. The unsorted libraries were produced from 2 million PBMCs held at -80 C. Germline loops: CDR1 MNHNY, CDR2 SVGAGI (reference sequence). This CDR3 comprises 14 residues. Trimming cost V 9 bases and J 0 bases, with 15 bases left between them. The chain is built from TRBV6-6 and TRBJ2-7; possibly TRBD2 for D (7 bases). Material for sequencing was PBMCs. The TCR originated in a female donor with HTLV-1-associated myelopathy (HAM/TSP). The CDR3 nucleotides read TGTGCCAGTCATGGGGGGGGCTACTCCTACGAGCAGTACTTC. Its translation is CASHGGGYSYEQYF.